Presented here are 16 T cell receptor beta chains from one specimen sequenced in a study of OX40 agonist ivuxolimab in advanced cancers. Libraries were prepared by immunoSEQ multiplex PCR; TCRdb keeps only in-frame clonotypes and omits some of them. This table holds roughly 76,000 clones, around 85% found once. This specimen was CD4+ or CD8+ T cells sorted from blood, taken in a trial of the OX40 agonist ivuxolimab. The receptors were gathered from an adult with an advanced solid tumor such as melanoma, head and neck, liver or kidney cancer.

This clone was counted once. This chain connects TRBV11-3 to TRBJ2-5; D is tentatively TRBD1 or TRBD2 (6 bases each). V was shortened by 4 bases and J by 2 bases, with 14 bases between the two germline ends. The V gene's germline CDR1 is SGHNT and CDR2 YENEEA. This CDR3 contains 15 residues. The CDR3 protein is CASSSRGPGQETQYF. The CDR3 DNA follows: TGTGCCAGCAGCTCCCGGGGGCCGGGGCAAGAGACCCAGTACTTC.

The chain is built from TRBV6-6 and TRBJ1-6, with 7 bases that match TRBD1. With V trimmed by 6 bases and J by 6 bases, 2 bases remained unmatched. Germline V lookup: CDR1 MNHNY, CDR2 SVGAGI (reference sequence). This CDR3 contains 13 residues. The CDR3 region is CASRHRGNSPLHF. DNA for the CDR3: TGTGCCAGCAGGCACAGGGGTAATTCACCCCTCCACTTT.

The rearrangement uses TRBV28 and TRBJ2-5, with TRBD2 matching over 7 bases. With 7 bases clipped from V and 5 bases from J, the junction kept 4 bases outside the gene matches. CDR1 is MDHEN and CDR2 is SYDVKM in the germline V gene. This CDR3 contains 12 residues. As DNA, the CDR3 is TGTGCCAGCACGGGGGGTTTGGAGACCCAGTACTTC. Its protein is CASTGGLETQYF.

J is TRBJ2-5 and V is TRBV7-4, with unresolved D. Trimming took 7 bases from V and 7 from J, leaving 7 bases between them. Per the germline V gene, CDR1 is SGHVT and CDR2 is SQSDAQ. This CDR3 region has 10 residues. The CDR3 DNA sequence: TGTGCCAGCACCATCGGGACCCAGTACTTC. Its translation: CASTIGTQYF.

The V and J genes are TRBV2 and TRBJ1-4; no clear D gene. Deletions cut 6 bases from V and 4 bases from J, with 15 bases between. CDR3 size: 15 residues. Germline V gene data show CDR1 as SNHLY and CDR2 as FYNNEI. The CDR3 DNA reads as TGTGCCAGCAGCCTTACGCCGGTCGGTAATGAAAAACTGTTTTTT. This codes for CASSLTPVGNEKLFF.

This clone appeared a few times. J is TRBJ2-7 and V is TRBV2; no clear D gene. This CDR3 region has 10 residues. Trimming shortened V by 2 bases and J by 9 bases, and 5 bases separated the two germline ends. Germline CDR1 is SNHLY and CDR2 is FYNNEI. CDR3 residues: CASSEIRQYV. The CDR3 DNA is TGTGCCAGCAGTGAAATTAGGCAGTACGTC.

This chain uses TRBV6-5 with TRBJ2-7, with 7 bases that match TRBD2. Germline assignment: CDR1 MNHEY and CDR2 SVGAGI. Trimming took 6 bases from V and 4 from J; bases not matched to a gene: 12. This CDR3 comprises 15 residues. The CDR3 nucleotides are TGTGCCAGCAGGCCGTTGGGCGGGAGAGTATACGAGCAGTACTTC. This sequence encodes CASRPLGGRVYEQYF.

This clone was counted a single time. This chain links TRBV2 with TRBJ2-4; 7 nucleotides align to TRBD1. V dropped 5 bases and J dropped 7; count of bases not matched to a gene: 11. CDR3 size: 15 residues. The germline V gene has CDR1 SNHLY and CDR2 FYNNEI. CDR3 loop: CASSRSAGGSNIQYF. The CDR3 bases are TGTGCCAGCAGTCGGTCGGCAGGGGGATCGAACATTCAGTACTTC.

This chain uses TRBV5-1 with TRBJ2-7; D tentatively reads TRBD1 or TRBD2 (6 bases each). In germline, CDR1 is SGHRS, CDR2 YFSETQ. V dropped 3 bases and J dropped 0 bases, with 13 bases sitting between them. This CDR3 is built from 15 residues. As DNA, the CDR3 is TGCGCCAGCAGCTCCCAGGGGAGGAGCTCCTACGAGCAGTACTTC. Translation: CASSSQGRSSYEQYF. The entire variable domain, with the rest obtained from reference TRBV5-1 and TRBJ2-7, is as follows: KAGVTQTPRYLIKTRGQQVTLSCSPISGHRSVSWYQQTPGQGLQFLFEYFSETQRNKGNFPGRFSGRQFSNSRSEMNVSTLELGDSALYLCASSSQGRSSYEQYFGPGTRLTVT.

The V call is TRBV28, the J call TRBJ1-2; possibly TRBD1 for D (6 bases). CDR1 is MDHEN, CDR2 SYDVKM, per germline. The CDR3 covers 12 residues. Trimming shortened V by 5 bases and J by 5 bases, and 9 bases separated the two germline ends. CDR3 region: CASSTQGYGYTF. CDR3 DNA sequence: TGTGCCAGCAGTACACAGGGTTATGGCTACACCTTC.

This clone was recorded once. This chain joins TRBV27 and TRBJ1-2; TRBD1 matches at 9 bases. The CDR3 has 16 residues. CDR1 is MNHEY and CDR2 is SMNVEV in the germline V gene (reference sequence). With V trimmed by 0 bases and J by 6 bases, 8 bases remained unmatched. CDR3 loop: CASSLSLLTGGDGYTF. CDR3 nucleotide sequence: TGTGCCAGCAGTTTATCTCTCCTAACAGGGGGCGATGGCTACACCTTC.

This clone was seen a single time. The rearrangement joins TRBV25-1 to TRBJ2-7; 7 bases are a match to TRBD2. With V trimmed by 6 bases and J by 3 bases, 11 bases remained unmatched. This CDR3 region has 15 residues. Germline CDR1 reads MGHDK; CDR2 reads SYGVNS. CDR3 nucleotides: TGTGCCAGCAGGAGTGTCGGTGCGGGAGACTACGAGCAGTACTTC. Translation: CASRSVGAGDYEQYF.

The V gene is TRBV9, the J gene TRBJ2-1, with a possible D match to TRBD1 (5 bases). Germline V gene lookup returns CDR1 SGDLS and CDR2 YYNGEE. CDR3 size: 14 residues. V was pared by 2 bases and J by 5 bases, with 11 bases between. CDR3 protein: CASSVQGLNNEQFF. CDR3 nucleotides: TGTGCCAGCAGCGTCCAGGGTTTGAACAATGAGCAGTTCTTC.

This chain joins TRBV6-1 and TRBJ1-3; no reliable D call. CDR1 is MNHNS and CDR2 is SASEGT in the germline V gene. With 2 bases removed from V and 2 bases from J, the gap between germline ends came to 16 bases. The CDR3 length is 17 residues. CDR3 residues: CASSETMGFRPGNTIYF. The CDR3 DNA sequence: TGTGCCAGCAGTGAAACAATGGGGTTTCGTCCTGGAAACACCATATATTTT.

The rearrangement uses TRBV4-2 and TRBJ1-4; TRBD1 aligns across 8 bases. The CDR3 runs to 17 residues. V was pared by 2 bases and J by 5 bases, with 10 bases of the junction left unmatched. Germline V CDR1 and CDR2: LGHNA, YNFKEQ. The CDR3 reads CASSQHPEQGGNEKLFF. Written as DNA, the CDR3 is TGTGCCAGCAGCCAACACCCCGAACAGGGGGGGAATGAAAAACTGTTTTTT.

This rearrangement joins TRBV7-2 to TRBJ2-5; D may be TRBD2 (7 bases). CDR1 SGHTA and CDR2 FQGNSA come from the germline V gene. Between the trimmed V and J ends, which lost 1 base and 4 bases, there was a span of 10 bases. The CDR3 is made up of 14 amino acids. CDR3 DNA: TGTGCCAGCAGCTTAGGAGGGGGGGGAGAGACCCAGTACTTC. Its translation is CASSLGGGGETQYF.